This is a list of T cell receptor beta chains from one sample in a study of T cell repertoires and HLA-DP antigens. Assay: immunoSEQ multiplex PCR; the TCRdb copy retains only in-frame clones and omits some. This sample carries about 73,000 clones, around four fifths of them seen once, and the ten largest clones take around 1.5%. These receptors have no identified antigens. Specimen: CD4+ T cells from PBMCs. These receptors were taken from a man in his fifties or sixties in good health and CMV-seronegative. Each CDR3 is given with its conserved first and last residue. The D gene is left open where the match is weak. Only some rows state a clone size, as once, few, many or a class for expanded clones.

clone_size d_call j_call v_call cdr3_aa cdr3_nt
. . TRBJ2-1 TRBV27 CASSLRRSSYNEQFF TGTGCCAGCAGTTTACGGCGGAGCTCCTACAATGAGCAGTTCTTC
. TRBD1 TRBJ2-6 TRBV19 CASSERYRGLRAGANVLTF TGTGCCAGTAGTGAACGTTACAGGGGGCTTCGAGCTGGGGCCAACGTCCTGACTTTC
. . TRBJ2-3 TRBV2 CASSEDLSDTQYF TGTGCCAGCAGTGAAGATCTGTCAGATACGCAGTATTTT
. . TRBJ1-6 TRBV6-5 CASSYRPYSYNSPLHF TGTGCCAGCAGTTATCGGCCCTACTCCTATAATTCACCCCTCCACTTT
. . TRBJ1-1 TRBV5-4 CASSLEGGMNTEAFF TGTGCCAGCAGCTTGGAAGGGGGTATGAACACTGAAGCTTTCTTT
. . TRBJ2-6 TRBV11-2 CASSLDRSSGANVLTF TGTGCCAGCAGCTTGGACCGGAGCTCTGGGGCCAACGTCCTGACTTTC
once . TRBJ1-1 TRBV7-2 CASSTGGLHF TGTGCCAGCAGCACCGGGGGACTGCACTTT
. . TRBJ2-5 TRBV11-2 CASSQDRQETQYF TGTGCCAGCAGCCAAGACAGGCAAGAGACCCAGTACTTC
once . TRBJ2-3 TRBV10-3 CATALEATDTQYF TGTGCCACAGCCCTGGAAGCCACAGATACGCAGTATTTT
. TRBD2 TRBJ2-7 TRBV11-2 CASSFLREGSYEQYF TGTGCCAGCAGCTTTTTGCGGGAGGGCTCCTACGAGCAGTACTTC
. TRBD1 TRBJ1-6 TRBV7-2 CASSLVVSQGAGSPLHF TGTGCCAGCAGCTTAGTCGTCTCGCAGGGGGCAGGGTCACCCCTCCACTTT
. . TRBJ1-4 TRBV9 CASSVSPISGASEKLFF TGTGCCAGCAGCGTGTCCCCTATCTCGGGGGCGAGTGAAAAACTGTTTTTT
. . TRBJ1-3 TRBV19 CASSRQGSGNTIYF TGTGCCAGTAGCCGTCAGGGCTCTGGAAACACCATATATTTT
. TRBD2 TRBJ2-1 TRBV11-2 CASSAGTSGTYNEQFF TGTGCCAGCAGCGCCGGGACTAGCGGGACCTACAATGAGCAGTTCTTC
. . TRBJ1-5 TRBV19 CASSDQARYQPQHF TGTGCCAGTAGTGACCAGGCCAGGTATCAGCCCCAGCATTTT
. . TRBJ2-7 TRBV28 CASSPTGTHYEQYF TGTGCCAGCAGTCCGACCGGGACCCACTACGAGCAGTACTTC
once . TRBJ2-3 TRBV9 CASSVMGSRGDTQYF TGTGCCAGCAGCGTAATGGGGAGCCGGGGAGATACGCAGTATTTT
. TRBD2 TRBJ2-1 TRBV12-5 CASGLVPSGLAGISSYNEQFF TGTGCTAGTGGTTTGGTACCGTCGGGACTAGCGGGGATCAGCTCCTACAATGAGCAGTTCTTC
. . TRBJ1-1 TRBV14 CASSQGRGYTEAFF TGTGCCAGCAGCCAAGGGCGGGGTTACACTGAAGCTTTCTTT
. . TRBJ2-7 TRBV4-2 CASSQGGAESFLGQYF TGTGCCAGCAGCCAAGGAGGCGCAGAGTCCTTTCTAGGGCAGTACTTC
. . TRBJ1-1 TRBV7-6 CASSSDRNTEAFF TGTGCCAGCAGCTCCGACAGAAACACTGAAGCTTTCTTT
. . TRBJ1-2 TRBV7-6 CASSLGVGGYTF TGTGCCAGCAGCTTGGGGGTGGGAGGCTACACCTTC
. . TRBJ1-1 TRBV6-1 CASSESRGRAGEAFF TGTGCCAGCAGTGAAAGTAGGGGCCGCGCTGGTGAAGCTTTCTTT
. . TRBJ1-1 TRBV9 CASSVDPQNTEAFF TGTGCCAGCAGCGTAGATCCCCAGAACACTGAAGCTTTCTTT
. . TRBJ1-5 TRBV28 CASSLPARGTPQHF TGTGCCAGCAGTTTACCGGCCAGGGGTACGCCCCAGCATTTT
. . TRBJ2-3 TRBV4-1 CASSQLVGGLTDTQYF TGCGCCAGCAGCCAATTGGTGGGAGGACTCACAGATACGCAGTATTTT
. TRBD1 TRBJ2-5 TRBV4-3 CASSQGNGQGGETQYF TGCGCCAGCAGCCAGGGGAATGGACAGGGTGGGGAGACCCAGTACTTC
. . TRBJ1-4 TRBV4-1 CASSQEPSNEKLFF TGCGCCAGCAGCCAAGAACCCAGTAATGAAAAACTGTTTTTT
many . TRBJ1-1 TRBV29-1 CSVAQGGSSTEAFF TGCAGCGTCGCACAGGGTGGGTCTTCCACTGAAGCTTTCTTT
few . TRBJ2-5 TRBV5-1 CASSLSVLPETQYF TGCGCCAGCAGCTTGTCGGTGCTCCCGGAGACCCAGTACTTC
once TRBD2 TRBJ2-6 TRBV18 CASSSGLAGILSSGANVLTF TGTGCCAGCTCCTCGGGACTAGCGGGGATACTAAGCTCTGGGGCCAACGTCCTGACTTTC
. TRBD1 TRBJ1-6 TRBV19 CASSPPNRGSYNSPLHF TGTGCCAGTAGCCCCCCCAACAGGGGATCCTATAATTCACCCCTCCACTTT
. TRBD2 TRBJ2-1 TRBV10-1 CASASRGAYNEQFF TGCGCCAGCGCCTCGCGGGGGGCGTACAATGAGCAGTTCTTC
. . TRBJ2-5 TRBV2 CASSSPGAMGETQYF TGTGCCAGCAGTTCCCCTGGGGCCATGGGGGAGACCCAGTACTTC
. . TRBJ1-3 TRBV6-5 CASTQPGGNTIYF TGTGCCAGCACCCAACCGGGTGGAAACACCATATATTTT
. TRBD1 TRBJ1-5 TRBV7-2 CASSLGGTGGNQPQHF TGTGCCAGCAGCTTAGGAGGGACAGGGGGCAATCAGCCCCAGCATTTT
. TRBD2 TRBJ2-3 TRBV5-8 CASSSSGGRTDTQYF TGTGCCAGCAGCTCAAGCGGGGGGCGCACAGATACGCAGTATTTT
. . TRBJ1-4 TRBV19 CASSPRQPTNEKLFF TGTGCCAGTAGTCCGCGACAGCCAACTAATGAAAAACTGTTTTTT
few . TRBJ2-2 TRBV11-3 CASSFSGTDTGELFF TGTGCCAGCAGCTTCTCCGGGACGGACACCGGGGAGCTGTTTTTT
. TRBD1 TRBJ1-1 TRBV6-6 CASSPTGAPEAFF TGTGCCAGCAGCCCGACAGGGGCCCCTGAAGCTTTCTTT
. . TRBJ1-6 TRBV6-6 CASSPQGRGSPLHF TGTGCCAGCAGTCCACAGGGACGGGGTTCACCCCTCCACTTT
once . TRBJ2-1 TRBV12-5 CASGAEGSNNEQFF TGTGCTAGTGGGGCGGAGGGATCCAACAATGAGCAGTTCTTC
few . TRBJ2-1 TRBV2 CASTGPGRDNEQFF TGTGCCAGCACCGGACCGGGGAGAGACAATGAGCAGTTCTTC
. . TRBJ1-2 TRBV7-8 CASSSDGVDGYTF TGTGCCAGCAGCTCCGACGGTGTGGATGGCTACACCTTC
. . TRBJ1-2 TRBV10-1 CATPSTGHTNYGYTF TGCGCCACCCCGTCCACGGGGCACACTAACTATGGCTACACCTTC
. TRBD2 TRBJ2-1 TRBV30 CAWSVRASGAHNEQFF TGTGCCTGGAGTGTACGGGCCAGCGGGGCCCACAATGAGCAGTTCTTC
. . TRBJ2-5 TRBV6-5 CASSWGRYEETQYF TGTGCCAGCAGTTGGGGACGTTATGAAGAGACCCAGTACTTC